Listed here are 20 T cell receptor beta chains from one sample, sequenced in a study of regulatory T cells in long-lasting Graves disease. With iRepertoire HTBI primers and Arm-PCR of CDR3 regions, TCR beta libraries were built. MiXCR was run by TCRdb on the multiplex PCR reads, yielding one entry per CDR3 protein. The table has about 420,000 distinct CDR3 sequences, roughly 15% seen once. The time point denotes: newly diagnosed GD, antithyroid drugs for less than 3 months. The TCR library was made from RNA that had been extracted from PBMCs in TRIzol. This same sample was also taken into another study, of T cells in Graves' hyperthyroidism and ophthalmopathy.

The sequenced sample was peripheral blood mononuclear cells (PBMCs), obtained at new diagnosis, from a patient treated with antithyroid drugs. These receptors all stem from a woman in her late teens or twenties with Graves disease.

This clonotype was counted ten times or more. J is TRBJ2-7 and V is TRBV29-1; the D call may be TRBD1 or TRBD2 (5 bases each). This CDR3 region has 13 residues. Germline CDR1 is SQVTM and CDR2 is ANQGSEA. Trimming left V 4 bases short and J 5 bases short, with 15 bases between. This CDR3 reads CSVGGDVGNEQYF. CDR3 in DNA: TGCAGCGTTGGAGGGGATGTAGGGAACGAGCAGTACTTC.

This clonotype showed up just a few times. CDR3 residues: CASSQKGLAPNIQETQYF. CDR3 in DNA: TGTGCCAGCAGCCAAAAGGGACTAGCGCCTAATATCCAAGAGACCCAGTACTTC. This chain links TRBV14 with TRBJ2-5; 10 bases agree with TRBD2. CDR3 length: 18 residues. From germline, CDR1 is SGHDN and CDR2 FVKESK. Unmatched junction bases numbered 10, after V lost 2 bases and J lost 1 base.

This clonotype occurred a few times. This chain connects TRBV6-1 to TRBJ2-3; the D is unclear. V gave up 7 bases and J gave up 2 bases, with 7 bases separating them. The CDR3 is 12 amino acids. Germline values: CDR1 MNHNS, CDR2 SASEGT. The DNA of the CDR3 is TGTGCCAGCACGGCCTACACAGATACGCAGTATTTT. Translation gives CASTAYTDTQYF.

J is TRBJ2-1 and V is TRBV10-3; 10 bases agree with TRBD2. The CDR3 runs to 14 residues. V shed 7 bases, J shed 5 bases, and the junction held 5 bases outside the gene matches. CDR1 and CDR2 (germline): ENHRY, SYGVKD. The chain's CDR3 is CAIKGLADHNEQFF. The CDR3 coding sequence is TGTGCCATCAAAGGACTAGCGGACCACAATGAGCAGTTCTTC.

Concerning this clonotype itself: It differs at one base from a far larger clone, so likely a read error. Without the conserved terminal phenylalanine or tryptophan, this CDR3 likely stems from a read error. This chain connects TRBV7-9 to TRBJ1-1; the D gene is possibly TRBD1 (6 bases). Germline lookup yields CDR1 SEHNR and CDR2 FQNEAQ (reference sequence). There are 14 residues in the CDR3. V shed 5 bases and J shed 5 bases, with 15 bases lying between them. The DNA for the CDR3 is TGTGCCAGCAGCCTACACAGGGAGGTGACTGAAGCTTTCTCT. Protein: CASSLHREVTEAFS.

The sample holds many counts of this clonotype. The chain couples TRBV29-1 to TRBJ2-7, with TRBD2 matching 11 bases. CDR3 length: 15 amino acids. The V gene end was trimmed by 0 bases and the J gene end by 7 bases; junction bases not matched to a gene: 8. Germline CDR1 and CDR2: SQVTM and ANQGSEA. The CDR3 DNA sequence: TGCAGCGTTGAAGATCTTCTAGCGGGAGGAAGGGAGCAGTACTTC. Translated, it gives CSVEDLLAGGREQYF.

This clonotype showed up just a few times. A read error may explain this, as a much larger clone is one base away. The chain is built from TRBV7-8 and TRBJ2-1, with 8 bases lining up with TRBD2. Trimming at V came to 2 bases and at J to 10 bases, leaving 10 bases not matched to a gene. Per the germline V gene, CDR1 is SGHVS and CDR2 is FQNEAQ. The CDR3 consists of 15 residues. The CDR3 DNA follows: TGTGCCAGCAGCTTATACCTCGGGGGGGGCTACGAGCAGTTCTTC. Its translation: CASSLYLGGGYEQFF.

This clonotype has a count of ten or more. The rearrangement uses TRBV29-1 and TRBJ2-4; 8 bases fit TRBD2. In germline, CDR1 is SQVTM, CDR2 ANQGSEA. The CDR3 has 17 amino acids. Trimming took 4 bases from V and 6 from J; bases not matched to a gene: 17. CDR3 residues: CSVGIGWGGRPGNIQYF. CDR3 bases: TGCAGCGTTGGGATTGGATGGGGCGGGAGGCCTGGAAACATTCAGTACTTC.

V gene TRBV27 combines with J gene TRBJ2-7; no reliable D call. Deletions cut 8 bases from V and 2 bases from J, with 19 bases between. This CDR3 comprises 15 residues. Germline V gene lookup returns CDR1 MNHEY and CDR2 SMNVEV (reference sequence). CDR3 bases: TGTGCCAGCGCCCACGGGCAGGCGATTACCTACGAGCAGTACTTC. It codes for CASAHGQAITYEQYF.

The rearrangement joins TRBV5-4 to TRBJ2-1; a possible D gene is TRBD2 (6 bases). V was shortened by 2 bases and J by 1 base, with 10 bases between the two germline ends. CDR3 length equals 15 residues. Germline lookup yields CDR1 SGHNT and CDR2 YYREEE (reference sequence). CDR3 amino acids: CASSLELASYNEQFF. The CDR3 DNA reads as TGTGCCAGCAGCTTAGAACTAGCATCCTACAATGAGCAGTTCTTC.

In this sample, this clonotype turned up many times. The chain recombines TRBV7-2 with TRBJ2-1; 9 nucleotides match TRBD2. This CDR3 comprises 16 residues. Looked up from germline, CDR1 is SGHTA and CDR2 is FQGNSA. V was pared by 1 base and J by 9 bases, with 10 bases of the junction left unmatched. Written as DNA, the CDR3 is TGTGCCAGCAGCTTAGAGATGGTTAGCGGGAGTGTTGAGCAGTTCTTC. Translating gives CASSLEMVSGSVEQFF.

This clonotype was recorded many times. The CDR3 nucleotides read TGTGCCATCAGTCACATCAAACGCTATGAGCAGTTCTTC. This translates into CAISHIKRYEQFF. The rearrangement joins TRBV10-3 to TRBJ2-1; D is unclear. The V end lost 5 bases, the J end lost 8 bases, and 13 bases lay between the germline ends. Germline loops: CDR1 ENHRY, CDR2 SYGVKD. The CDR3 extends over 13 amino acids.

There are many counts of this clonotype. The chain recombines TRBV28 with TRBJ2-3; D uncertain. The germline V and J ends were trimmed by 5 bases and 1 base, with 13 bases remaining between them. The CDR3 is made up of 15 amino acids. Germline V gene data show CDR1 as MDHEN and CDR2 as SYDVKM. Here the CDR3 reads CASSPWGSRTDTQYF. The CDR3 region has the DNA TGTGCCAGCAGTCCATGGGGATCACGCACAGATACGCAGTATTTT.

The CDR3 DNA reads as TGTGCCACCGCTTTTCGGCTGGGGGGAGACATTCAGTACTTC. Its protein product is CATAFRLGGDIQYF. V usage is TRBV28 and J usage is TRBJ2-4; D might be TRBD2 (6 bases). This CDR3 comprises 14 residues. CDR1 MDHEN and CDR2 SYDVKM come from the germline V gene. V dropped 10 bases and J dropped 8 bases, with 21 bases sitting between them.

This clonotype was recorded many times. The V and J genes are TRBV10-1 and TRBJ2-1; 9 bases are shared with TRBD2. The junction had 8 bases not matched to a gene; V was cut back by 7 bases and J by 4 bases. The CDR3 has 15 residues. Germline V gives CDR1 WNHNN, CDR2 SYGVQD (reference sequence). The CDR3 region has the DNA TGCGCCAGCATTATAGCGGGAGCATCGTACAATGAGCAGTTCTTC. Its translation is CASIIAGASYNEQFF.

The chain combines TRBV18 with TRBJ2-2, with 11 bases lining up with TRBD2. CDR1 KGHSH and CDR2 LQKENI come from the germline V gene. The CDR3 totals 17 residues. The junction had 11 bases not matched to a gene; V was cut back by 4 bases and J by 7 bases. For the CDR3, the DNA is TGTGCCAGCTCACAATTGACTAGCGGGACAACAGGCGGGGAGCTGTTTTTT. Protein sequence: CASSQLTSGTTGGELFF. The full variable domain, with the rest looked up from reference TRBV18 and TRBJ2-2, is NAGVMQNPRHLVRRRGQEARLRCSPMKGHSHVYWYRQLPEEGLKFMVYLQKENIIDESGMPKERFSAEFPKEGPSILRIQQVVRGDSAAYFCASSQLTSGTTGGELFFGEGSRLTVL.

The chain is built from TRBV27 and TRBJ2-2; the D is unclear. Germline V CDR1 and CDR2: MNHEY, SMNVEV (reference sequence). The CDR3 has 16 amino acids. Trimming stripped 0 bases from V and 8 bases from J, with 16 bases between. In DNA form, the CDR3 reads TGTGCCAGCAGTTTATCCCCGCGTCCCAAACTGGGGGAGCTGTTTTTT. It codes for CASSLSPRPKLGELFF.

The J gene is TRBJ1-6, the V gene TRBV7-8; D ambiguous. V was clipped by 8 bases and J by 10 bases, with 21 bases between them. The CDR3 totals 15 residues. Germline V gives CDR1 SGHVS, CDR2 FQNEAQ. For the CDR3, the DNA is TGTGCCAGCGCCACTGGGCGGGGTACGTTGTCACCCCTCCACTTT. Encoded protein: CASATGRGTLSPLHF. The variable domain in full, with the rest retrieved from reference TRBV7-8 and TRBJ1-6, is GAGVSQSPRYKVAKRGQDVALRCDPISGHVSLFWYQQALGQGPEFLTYFQNEAQLDKSGLPSDRFFAERPEGSVSTLKIQRTQQEDSAVYLCASATGRGTLSPLHFGNGTRLTVT.

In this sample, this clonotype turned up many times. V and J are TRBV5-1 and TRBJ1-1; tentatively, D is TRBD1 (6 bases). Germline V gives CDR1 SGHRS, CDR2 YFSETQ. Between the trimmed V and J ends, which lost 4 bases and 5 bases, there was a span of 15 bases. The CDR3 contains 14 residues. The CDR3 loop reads CASSQVATGTEAFF. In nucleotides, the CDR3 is TGCGCCAGCAGCCAGGTTGCGACAGGAACTGAAGCTTTCTTT.

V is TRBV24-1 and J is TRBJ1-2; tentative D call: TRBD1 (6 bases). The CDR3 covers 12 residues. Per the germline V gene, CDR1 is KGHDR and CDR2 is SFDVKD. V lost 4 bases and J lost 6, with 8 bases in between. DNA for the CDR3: TGTGCCACCAGTGAATCAGGGGATGGCTACACCTTC. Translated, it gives CATSESGDGYTF.